This TCR beta chain was recorded in a study of human T cells and chemical hapten exposure. Each CDR3 protein gets one entry after TCRdb re-called the RACE reads with MiXCR. This table has tens of thousands of distinct CDR3 sequences, roughly 10% appearing once. Trimming took 1 base from V and 6 from J; bases not matched to a gene: 4. The length of the CDR3 is 14 residues. Germline-derived CDR1 and CDR2 are SGHTA and FQGNSA. The sample's time point: pre-sensitization, week 0. Sample treatment: therapeutic diphenylcyclopropenone sensitization with weekly scalp DPC. Blood, whole and unfractionated, served as the source for total RNA extraction. Study conclusions and caveats: Every donor had alopecia, and their immune response may therefore differ from healthy people's. Expanded TCRs showed more large CDR3 clusters than pre-sensitization or healthy control sets.

In its sample, this clonotype was seen a few times. The antigen remains unidentified. The clonotype comes from a woman in her 30s with alopecia areata. Some clones in this sample may be carry-over from other donors' samples. This specimen consisted of whole blood, obtained in connection with sensitization to the hapten diphenylcyclopropenone (DPC). The chain recombines TRBV7-2 with TRBJ2-7; 9 positions agree with TRBD1. CDR3 loop: CASSLDRGRPEQYF. The CDR3 DNA is TGTGCCAGCAGCTTAGACAGGGGGCGCCCCGAGCAGTACTTC.